These 20 T cell receptor beta chains were all obtained from the same sample, sequenced in a study of T cells in Graves' hyperthyroidism and ophthalmopathy. The investigators amplified TCR beta CDR3 regions from RNA transcripts. Using the HTBI primer set, a first-round RT-PCR was run on the TCR CDR3. TCRdb independently ran MiXCR on the multiplex PCR reads; one entry per CDR3 protein. This sample has 550,000 to 700,000 distinct CDR3 sequences, with 14% to 15% found just once. Source material: blood. The origin of the receptors is a woman aged 40 to 50 with Graves' ophthalmopathy.

This clonotype showed up many times. This chain links TRBV11-2 with TRBJ1-1; 8 bases are a match to TRBD1. This CDR3 comprises 14 residues. Germline CDR1 SGHAT, CDR2 FQNNGV. V was pared by 4 bases and J by 5 bases, with 6 bases of the junction left unmatched. For the CDR3, the DNA is TGTGCCAGCAGCTCCCAGGGGGCGGAAACTGAAGCTTTCTTT. It codes for CASSSQGAETEAFF.

V gene TRBV2 combines with J gene TRBJ2-7; no firm D call. In germline, CDR1 is SNHLY, CDR2 FYNNEI. This CDR3 is built from 12 residues. V was clipped by 6 bases and J by 4 bases, with 10 bases between them. The CDR3 nucleotides are TGTGCCAGCAGAAGACCAGTGTACGAGCAGTACTTC. The encoded protein is CASRRPVYEQYF.

This clonotype was counted ten times or more. The rearrangement links TRBV6-5 to TRBJ2-7; D is possibly TRBD1 (6 bases). Germline V gives CDR1 MNHEY, CDR2 SVGAGI. The V and J ends lost 0 bases and 5 bases respectively, with 14 bases between them. The CDR3 is made up of 15 amino acids. As DNA, the CDR3 is TGTGCCAGCAGTTACTCGAGTGGACAGCGCCACGAGCAGTACTTC. Translated, it gives CASSYSSGQRHEQYF.

This clonotype was seen ten or more times. The chain is built from TRBV12-3 or TRBV12-4 and TRBJ1-6, with a weak D call TRBD1 (5 bases). The CDR3 is 14 amino acids. V dropped 4 bases and J dropped 7 bases, with 11 bases sitting between them. CDR3 DNA: TGTGCCAGCAGTTCCGGGACGGAGAATTCACCCCTCCACTTT. Translated, it gives CASSSGTENSPLHF.

This clonotype was counted at least ten times. The chain is built from TRBV19 and TRBJ1-1; no definite D call. The V end was cut by 5 bases, the J end by 1 base, with 11 bases between. Germline V gene data show CDR1 as LNHDA and CDR2 as SQIVND (reference sequence). The CDR3 runs 14 residues. CDR3 region: CASSQADWNTEAFF. The CDR3 DNA reads as TGTGCCAGTAGTCAAGCAGACTGGAACACTGAAGCTTTCTTT.

V usage is TRBV19 and J usage is TRBJ2-5; 8 positions agree with TRBD2. This CDR3 has 13 amino acids. CDR1 and CDR2 (germline): LNHDA, SQIVND (reference sequence). V shed 7 bases and J 2 bases; nucleotides not matched to a gene: 3. The DNA of the CDR3 is TGTGCCAGTAACGGGAGGGCTCAAGAGACCCAGTACTTC. It translates to CASNGRAQETQYF.

This clonotype occurred many times. The chain has TRBV7-9 and TRBJ1-1; no definite D call. Deletions cut 3 bases from V and 3 bases from J, with 11 bases between. The CDR3 runs 14 residues. The germline gives CDR1 SEHNR, CDR2 FQNEAQ (reference sequence). CDR3 region: CASSFGVGDTEAFF. CDR3 in DNA: TGTGCCAGCAGCTTCGGGGTTGGGGACACTGAAGCTTTCTTT.

This clonotype was recorded many times. CDR3 amino acids: CASSPGDLNTEAFF. The CDR3, as DNA: TGTGCCAGCAGCCCAGGGGACTTGAACACTGAAGCTTTCTTT. This sequence joins TRBV12-3 or TRBV12-4 and TRBJ1-1; perhaps TRBD1 as D (6 bases). V lost 6 bases, J lost 0 bases, and 11 bases lay in between. CDR3 length equals 14 residues.

CDR3 protein: CSVEGGVSYEQYF. The CDR3 DNA is TGCAGCGTTGAAGGCGGGGTTTCCTACGAGCAGTACTTC. The chain combines TRBV29-1 with TRBJ2-7; possibly TRBD2 for D (6 bases). Trimming removed 1 base from V and 1 base from J, with 8 bases in between. The CDR3 covers 13 residues. Germline V gene sequence: CDR1 SQVTM, CDR2 ANQGSEA.

With regard to this clonotype: This may come from a read error, since a much larger clone is one base off. CDR3 residues: CASSSKSRDRGEAFF. DNA for the CDR3: TGTGCCAGCAGTTCAAAGAGCCGGGACAGGGGTGAAGCTTTCTTT. The chain employs TRBV28 and TRBJ1-1, with 10 positions matching TRBD1. CDR3 length: 15 residues. Germline V lookup: CDR1 MDHEN, CDR2 SYDVKM. Trimming cost V 4 bases and J 7 bases; bases outside gene matches: 9.

This clonotype was observed at least ten times. This chain links TRBV12-3 or TRBV12-4 with TRBJ2-2; D might be TRBD2 (6 bases). Trimming took 7 bases from V and 6 from J, leaving 21 bases between them. This CDR3 has 16 residues. CDR3 in amino acids: CASTISTGTEAGELFF. CDR3 nucleotide sequence: TGTGCCAGCACCATATCCACCGGGACTGAAGCCGGGGAGCTGTTTTTT.

This clonotype was recorded at least ten times. The V call is TRBV7-8, the J call TRBJ2-7, with 13 bases aligning to TRBD2. This CDR3 spans 16 amino acids. Germline V gene lookup returns CDR1 SGHVS and CDR2 FQNEAQ. Germline trimming cut 2 bases from V and 8 bases from J; bases unmatched to any gene: 9. The CDR3 here is CASSLLRGTSGKQQYF. CDR3 coding DNA: TGTGCCAGCAGCTTATTGAGGGGGACTAGCGGGAAACAGCAGTACTTC.

The rearrangement joins TRBV29-1 to TRBJ1-2; no clear D. Germline V gene sequence: CDR1 SQVTM, CDR2 ANQGSEA. Trimming shortened V by 4 bases and J by 3 bases, and 15 bases separated the two germline ends. The CDR3 has 14 residues. This CDR3 is CSVVSPGSYYGYTF. In nucleotides, the CDR3 is TGCAGCGTTGTTTCGCCGGGATCCTACTATGGCTACACCTTC.

V and J are TRBV11-3 and TRBJ2-2; D perhaps matches TRBD2 (5 bases). CDR3 length: 15 amino acids. V was pared by 3 bases and J by 5 bases, with 13 bases between. Germline values: CDR1 SGHNT, CDR2 YENEEA. The CDR3 sequence: CASSFVSSGTGELFF. CDR3 in DNA: TGTGCCAGCAGCTTTGTTTCAAGCGGAACCGGGGAGCTGTTTTTT.

Ten or more counts support this clonotype. The chain links TRBV28 to TRBJ2-7; D gene uncertain. The V gene lost 10 bases and the J gene lost 2 bases, with 15 bases spanning the gap. The CDR3 spans 13 residues. The V gene's germline CDR1 is MDHEN and CDR2 SYDVKM. The CDR3: CATLGMGTYEQYF. The DNA for the CDR3 is TGTGCCACCCTAGGGATGGGGACCTACGAGCAGTACTTC.

The chain has TRBV4-3 and TRBJ1-2; D is unclear. The V and J ends lost 0 bases and 6 bases respectively, with 14 bases between them. The germline V gene has CDR1 LGHNA and CDR2 YSLEER. The CDR3 runs to 15 residues. The CDR3, as DNA: TGCGCCAGCAGCCAAGATCTAGAAACCACGGATGGCTACACCTTC. This encodes CASSQDLETTDGYTF.

This clonotype was observed many times. The chain is built from TRBV29-1 and TRBJ2-7, with TRBD1 identical over 7 bases. Germline values: CDR1 SQVTM, CDR2 ANQGSEA. V shed 0 bases, J shed 1 base, and the junction held 6 bases outside the gene matches. This CDR3 comprises 15 residues. The CDR3 nucleotides read TGCAGCGTTGAAGATCGGGACAGTGGGTCCTACGAGCAGTACTTC. Its translation is CSVEDRDSGSYEQYF.

This clonotype was found many times. The chain employs TRBV7-9 and TRBJ2-2; no firm D call. In germline, CDR1 is SEHNR, CDR2 FQNEAQ (reference sequence). The CDR3 is 13 amino acids. V lost 5 bases and J 6 bases, leaving 10 bases between the germline ends. The CDR3 DNA is TGTGCCAGCAGCCCATCGAGTGCCGGGGAGCTGTTTTTT. Residues: CASSPSSAGELFF.

This clonotype was found many times. The chain couples TRBV6-2 or TRBV6-3 to TRBJ2-7; D is ambiguous. In germline, CDR1 is MNHEY, CDR2 SVGEGT. The CDR3 sequence is 15 residues long. V was trimmed by 7 bases and J by 7 bases, leaving 23 bases between them. The CDR3 is CASTQLRVPKQEQYF. CDR3 in DNA: TGTGCCAGCACCCAACTCCGGGTCCCCAAGCAGGAGCAGTACTTC.

This clonotype was observed at least ten times. The chain combines TRBV4-2 with TRBJ1-1; D unclear. CDR3 size: 13 residues. The germline gives CDR1 LGHNA, CDR2 YNFKEQ. Trimming stripped 2 bases from V and 3 bases from J, with 7 bases between. The DNA of the CDR3 is TGTGCCAGCAGCCAACCCCCGGACACTGAAGCTTTCTTT. Amino acids: CASSQPPDTEAFF.